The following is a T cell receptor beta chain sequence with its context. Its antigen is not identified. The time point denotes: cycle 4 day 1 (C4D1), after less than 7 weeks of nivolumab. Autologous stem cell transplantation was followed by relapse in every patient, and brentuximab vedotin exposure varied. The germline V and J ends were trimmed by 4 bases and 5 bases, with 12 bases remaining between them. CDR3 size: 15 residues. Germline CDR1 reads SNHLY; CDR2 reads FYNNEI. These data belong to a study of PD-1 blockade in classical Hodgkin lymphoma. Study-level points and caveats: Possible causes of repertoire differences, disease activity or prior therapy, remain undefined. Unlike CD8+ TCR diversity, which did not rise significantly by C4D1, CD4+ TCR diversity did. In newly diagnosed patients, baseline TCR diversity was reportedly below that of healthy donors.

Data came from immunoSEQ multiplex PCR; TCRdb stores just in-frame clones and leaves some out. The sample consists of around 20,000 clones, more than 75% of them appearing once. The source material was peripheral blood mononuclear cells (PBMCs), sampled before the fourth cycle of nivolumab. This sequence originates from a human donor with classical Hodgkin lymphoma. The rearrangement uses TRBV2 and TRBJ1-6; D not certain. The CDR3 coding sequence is TGTGCCAGCAGTGTCGGCCTCTCTAATAATTCACCCCTCCACTTT. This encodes CASSVGLSNNSPLHF.